Below are 17 T cell receptor beta chains sequenced from a single sample in a study of cytomegalovirus exposure and HLA in healthy donors. PCR employed 60 Vbeta and 13 Jbeta primers. The protocol was immunoSEQ multiplex PCR, while the TCRdb copy is restricted to in-frame clones and leaves out a portion. The data show 100,000 or so clones, less than 75% seen once. The sample comprised PBMCs. The receptors stem from a man aged 25-45 years in good health and CMV-seronegative.

The chain recombines TRBV27 with TRBJ1-1; 8 bases match TRBD1. Germline V lookup: CDR1 MNHEY, CDR2 SMNVEV (reference sequence). The V and J ends lost 4 bases and 5 bases, in that order; junction bases with no gene match: 12. The CDR3 runs to 16 residues. In DNA, the CDR3 is TGTGCCAGCAGTTCGAGCGCAGGGGGCGGGGGAACTGAAGCTTTCTTT. Its protein is CASSSSAGGGGTEAFF.

The chain couples TRBV6-1 to TRBJ1-5; 12 bases fit TRBD1. J gave up 5 bases and V 3 bases, and 14 bases lay outside the gene matches. CDR3 size: 19 residues. Germline V gene data show CDR1 as MNHNS and CDR2 as SASEGT. CDR3 residues: CASSDWDRGRGNAYQPQHF. The CDR3 nucleotides are TGTGCCAGCAGTGATTGGGACAGGGGGCGGGGGAATGCGTATCAGCCCCAGCATTTT.

V usage is TRBV6-5 and J usage is TRBJ2-3; D is perhaps TRBD1 (6 bases). Trimming took off 5 bases at V and 3 bases at J, with 15 bases between the two ends. The CDR3 totals 15 residues. Germline V gene sequence: CDR1 MNHEY, CDR2 SVGAGI. The CDR3 region has the DNA TGTGCCAGCAGTAGGGGTCGGGACATAACAGATACGCAGTATTTT. Encoded protein: CASSRGRDITDTQYF.

J is TRBJ2-5 and V is TRBV16, with D perhaps matching TRBD1 (7 bases). V lost 2 bases, J lost 4 bases, and 14 bases lay in between. This CDR3 is 15 amino acids long. CDR1 KGHSY and CDR2 FQNENV come from the germline V gene. Here the CDR3 reads CASSQSRGRSETQYF. The CDR3 DNA sequence: TGTGCCAGCAGCCAAAGCAGGGGGAGGTCAGAGACCCAGTACTTC.

This clone was observed a single time. This chain's CDR3 is CASSLAGSYEQYF. CDR3 DNA sequence: TGCGCCAGCAGCTTGGCAGGGTCCTACGAGCAGTACTTC. The chain links TRBV5-1 to TRBJ2-7, with D possibly TRBD1 on 5 matching bases. The CDR3 runs 13 residues. Trimming removed 0 bases from V and 1 base from J, with 5 bases in between. The germline V gene encodes CDR1 SGHRS and CDR2 YFSETQ.

CDR3 bases: TGTGCCAGCAGTTTACAGGTAACCTACGAGCAGTACTTC. Its translation is CASSLQVTYEQYF. V is TRBV27 and J is TRBJ2-7, with no clear D. CDR3 length equals 13 residues. The germline V gene encodes CDR1 MNHEY and CDR2 SMNVEV (reference sequence). V was cut by 2 bases and J by 2 bases, with 7 bases left in between.

The V gene is TRBV27, the J gene TRBJ2-7, with TRBD2 matching 8 bases. The CDR3 loop spans 15 amino acids. The V gene end was trimmed by 2 bases and the J gene end by 2 bases; junction bases not matched to a gene: 5. CDR1 is MNHEY and CDR2 is SMNVEV in the germline V gene (reference sequence). The CDR3 loop is CASSLTDGRAYEQYF. DNA of the CDR3: TGTGCCAGCAGTTTAACGGACGGGAGGGCCTACGAGCAGTACTTC.

The chain couples TRBV6-1 to TRBJ1-1; maybe TRBD1 (5 bases). Germline V CDR1 and CDR2: MNHNS, SASEGT. V lost 1 base to trimming and J lost 11 bases, with 11 bases between them. The CDR3 runs to 12 residues. In DNA form, the CDR3 reads TGTGCCAGCAGTGAAGGTACAGGCACGGCTTTCTTT. It translates to CASSEGTGTAFF.

The chain combines TRBV10-3 with TRBJ1-1; unclear D gene. The CDR3 consists of 12 residues. The germline gives CDR1 ENHRY, CDR2 SYGVKD. Deletions cut 3 bases from V and 4 bases from J, with 6 bases between. CDR3 bases: TGTGCCATCAGTGAATTCGGCACTGAAGCTTTCTTT. Its protein is CAISEFGTEAFF.

The chain links TRBV7-6 to TRBJ2-3; TRBD1 is a possible D gene (5 bases). The CDR3 spans 14 residues. The V end lost 4 bases, the J end lost 4 bases, and 12 bases lay between the germline ends. Germline V gene data show CDR1 as SGHVS and CDR2 as FNYEAQ. Here the CDR3 DNA reads TGTGCCAGCAGCTCCCGCCAGGGCGCAGATACGCAGTATTTT. Its protein is CASSSRQGADTQYF.

This clone has just a few counts. The chain couples TRBV6-4 to TRBJ2-3, with TRBD2 matching 11 bases. V dropped 2 bases and J dropped 3; count of bases not matched to a gene: 7. This CDR3 contains 17 residues. Germline assignment: CDR1 MRHNA and CDR2 SNTAGT. Here the CDR3 DNA reads TGTGCCAGCAGTGACACCCCTGCTAGCGGGGGGACAGATACGCAGTATTTT. This codes for CASSDTPASGGTDTQYF.

This chain links TRBV29-1 with TRBJ1-3, with a tentative D call TRBD1 (5 bases). CDR3 size: 14 residues. Germline V lookup: CDR1 SQVTM, CDR2 ANQGSEA. V lost 7 bases and J lost 4, with 17 bases in between. The CDR3 loop reads CSGAYGDSGNTIYF. The CDR3 DNA reads TGCAGCGGAGCCTACGGGGACTCGGGAAACACCATATATTTT.

This clone was seen only a few times. The rearrangement joins TRBV2 to TRBJ1-1; the match to TRBD1 covers 7 bases. V lost 7 bases to trimming and J lost 2 bases; unmatched junction nucleotides: 4. The CDR3 covers 13 residues. The germline V gene encodes CDR1 SNHLY and CDR2 FYNNEI. The CDR3 nucleotides are TGTGCCAGCATCGGACAGGTAAACACTGAAGCTTTCTTT. It translates to CASIGQVNTEAFF.

The chain links TRBV10-1 to TRBJ2-3, with TRBD2 identical over 9 bases. The germline gives CDR1 WNHNN, CDR2 SYGVQD (reference sequence). The junction had 8 bases not matched to a gene; V was cut back by 2 bases and J by 2 bases. This CDR3 is built from 17 residues. The CDR3 sequence is CASSETASGIHTDTQYF. The CDR3 DNA is TGCGCCAGCAGTGAGACCGCTAGCGGGATCCACACAGATACGCAGTATTTT.

J is TRBJ2-2 and V is TRBV7-6, with D perhaps matching TRBD1 (5 bases). CDR1 is SGHVS, CDR2 FNYEAQ, per germline. Between the trimmed V and J ends, which lost 5 bases and 3 bases, there was a span of 10 bases. This CDR3 spans 14 amino acids. As DNA, the CDR3 is TGTGCCAGCAGCCTAACGACAGACACCGGGGAGCTGTTTTTT. As protein: CASSLTTDTGELFF.

The chain uses TRBV19 and TRBJ1-1; 9 bases align to TRBD1. Germline V CDR1 and CDR2: LNHDA, SQIVND (reference sequence). The CDR3 contains 13 residues. Unmatched junction bases numbered 6, after V lost 6 bases and J lost 7 bases. The chain's CDR3 is CASSPGQGIEAFF. The DNA for the CDR3 is TGTGCCAGTAGCCCCGGACAGGGGATTGAAGCTTTCTTT.

This clone turned up a few times. The rearrangement joins TRBV6-6 to TRBJ2-1; 8 nucleotides line up with TRBD2. Looked up from germline, CDR1 is MNHNY and CDR2 is SVGAGI (reference sequence). V shed 2 bases, J shed 5 bases, and the junction held 8 bases outside the gene matches. The CDR3 has 16 residues. The CDR3 is CASSYEPAGVNNEQFF. The CDR3 coding sequence is TGTGCCAGCAGTTACGAGCCAGCGGGGGTGAACAATGAGCAGTTCTTC.